The next 30 T cell receptor beta chains were all read from a single sample in a study of quantifying T cell responses using KT2 cells. On the study more broadly: RNA was reverse transcribed with TCR alpha and beta constant-region primers.

A single-stranded UMI oligo with SP2 sequence was ligated to cDNA 3' ends. An equimolar mix of RC1.1 and RC1.2 primed the beta chain across TRBC1 and TRBC2. TCRdb processed the UMI-ligation and nested PCR reads anew with MiXCR; each CDR3 protein has one entry. This table has about 41,000 distinct CDR3 sequences, 15% to 20% appearing once. The sample consisted of PBMCs spiked with cells of the T cell clone KT2. Source of these receptors: a human donor.

This clonotype showed up just a few times. This rearrangement joins TRBV29-1 to TRBJ2-2; D is unresolved. The CDR3 contains 13 residues. The germline V gene has CDR1 SQVTM and CDR2 ANQGSEA. V lost 6 bases, J lost 0 bases, and 8 bases lay in between. In nucleotides, the CDR3 is TGCAGCGTATGTTACCCGAACACCGGGGAGCTGTTTTTT. Its protein product is CSVCYPNTGELFF.

This clonotype was observed many times. The V gene is TRBV28, the J gene TRBJ2-1, with no clear D. The ends were cut back, 6 bases at V and 5 bases at J, with 8 bases in the middle. The germline CDR1 and CDR2 sequences are MDHEN and SYDVKM. The CDR3 extends over 12 amino acids. CDR3 bases: TGTGCCAGCAGCCCACGAAACAATGAGCAGTTCTTC. It specifies CASSPRNNEQFF.

This clonotype has more than one count but fewer than ten. The V gene is TRBV11-2, the J gene TRBJ1-4, with D perhaps TRBD1 (6 bases). V was clipped by 3 bases and J by 7 bases, with 9 bases between them. The length of the CDR3 is 13 residues. The germline CDR1 and CDR2 sequences are SGHAT and FQNNGV. Written as DNA, the CDR3 is TGTGCCAGCAGCTTGGGACAACGTGAAAAACTGTTTTTT. This sequence encodes CASSLGQREKLFF.

This rearrangement joins TRBV4-3 to TRBJ2-7, with D perhaps matching TRBD1 or TRBD2 (6 bases each). The length of the CDR3 is 15 residues. V lost 1 base and J 3 bases, leaving 13 bases between the germline ends. CDR1 is LGHNA and CDR2 is YSLEER in the germline V gene. CDR3 DNA sequence: TGCGCCAGCAGCCAAGTCTCGGGGGCAAGCTACGAGCAGTACTTC. It yields the protein CASSQVSGASYEQYF.

The chain couples TRBV28 to TRBJ2-3; the D is unclear. Per germline, CDR1 MDHEN and CDR2 SYDVKM. The CDR3 runs 13 residues. The V gene lost 3 bases and the J gene lost 4 bases, with 8 bases spanning the gap. In nucleotides, the CDR3 is TGTGCCAGCAGTTTTTCCGCCTCAGATACGCAGTATTTT. This codes for CASSFSASDTQYF.

This clonotype was seen a few times. The rearrangement joins TRBV18 to TRBJ2-5; 9 positions agree with TRBD2. Losses at the gene ends were 6 bases for V and 6 bases for J; bases not matched to a gene: 8. Germline CDR1 reads KGHSH; CDR2 reads LQKENI. The CDR3 sequence is 14 residues long. CDR3 DNA sequence: TGTGCCAGCTCGCCTAGCGGGATCCCCAAGACCCAGTACTTC. Translation: CASSPSGIPKTQYF.

In this sample, this clonotype turned up a few times. V is TRBV20-1 and J is TRBJ1-2; TRBD1 aligns across 11 bases. Trimming removed 5 bases from V and 5 bases from J; junction bases left unmatched: 13. The CDR3 is 16 residues long. CDR1 DFQATT and CDR2 SNEGSKA come from the germline V gene (reference sequence). The CDR3 spells CSAEGPRDRGLYGYTF. The CDR3 coding sequence is TGCAGTGCTGAGGGCCCCCGGGACAGGGGGTTATATGGCTACACCTTC.

CDR3 sequence (DNA): TGCAGCGCACGGACGGCCACCGGGGAGCTGTTTTTT. Translating gives CSARTATGELFF. The V call is TRBV29-1, the J call TRBJ2-2; unclear D gene. CDR3 length equals 12 residues. V was cut by 7 bases and J by 4 bases, with 10 bases left in between. CDR1 and CDR2 (germline): SQVTM, ANQGSEA.

This clonotype occurred many times. This rearrangement joins TRBV20-1 to TRBJ2-7; 7 bases align to TRBD1. CDR1 and CDR2 (germline): DFQATT, SNEGSKA (reference sequence). The CDR3 has 13 amino acids. The trim removed 2 bases at V and 4 bases at J, leaving 5 bases unmatched. The DNA for the CDR3 is TGCAGTGCTAGAAGTACAGGGGAGTACGAGCAGTACTTC. This translates into CSARSTGEYEQYF.

The sample holds a few counts of this clonotype. The V gene is TRBV7-9, the J gene TRBJ1-4, with TRBD1 matching over 7 bases. V lost 3 bases to trimming and J lost 10 bases; unmatched junction nucleotides: 8. The germline CDR1 and CDR2 sequences are SEHNR and FQNEAQ (reference sequence). The CDR3 contains 14 residues. The CDR3 DNA follows: TGTGCCAGCAGCTTCGACAGGGACGTCGGAAAACTGTTTTTT. Protein: CASSFDRDVGKLFF.

This clonotype showed up just a few times. The chain combines TRBV7-3 with TRBJ2-2; the D gene is possibly TRBD1 (5 bases). From germline, CDR1 is SGHTA and CDR2 FQGTGA. This CDR3 contains 14 residues. Deletions cut 6 bases from V and 4 bases from J, with 12 bases between. CDR3 amino acids: CASSGAGFTGELFF. CDR3 nucleotide sequence: TGTGCCAGCAGTGGAGCAGGGTTCACCGGGGAGCTGTTTTTT.

This clonotype was observed a few times. The chain recombines TRBV6-5 with TRBJ1-1; possible D gene TRBD1, 6 bases. This CDR3 region has 13 residues. V lost 6 bases, J lost 4 bases, and 12 bases lay in between. The germline gives CDR1 MNHEY, CDR2 SVGAGI. The CDR3 DNA reads as TGTGCCAGCAGCCGGGGAGGGGGCACTGAAGCTTTCTTT. It is translated as CASSRGGGTEAFF.

This clonotype has a handful of counts. The V and J genes are TRBV4-2 and TRBJ2-6; D is unresolved. The CDR3 is 16 residues long. V was cut by 0 bases and J by 0 bases, with 6 bases left in between. From germline, CDR1 is LGHNA and CDR2 YNFKEQ. CDR3 loop: CASSQESGSGANVLTF. In DNA, the CDR3 is TGTGCCAGCAGCCAAGAATCGGGCTCTGGGGCCAACGTCCTGACTTTC.

This clonotype was observed a few times. J is TRBJ1-5 and V is TRBV20-1, with no clear D. The CDR3 is 15 residues long. Germline V lookup: CDR1 DFQATT, CDR2 SNEGSKA (reference sequence). The germline V and J ends were trimmed by 0 bases and 0 bases, with 9 bases remaining between them. The CDR3 protein is CSARDGEDSNQPQHF. The CDR3 DNA follows: TGCAGTGCTAGAGATGGGGAGGATAGCAATCAGCCCCAGCATTTT.

This clonotype was observed a handful of times. The J gene is TRBJ1-4, the V gene TRBV5-1, with a possible D match to TRBD1 (5 bases). The CDR3 runs to 17 residues. Germline V lookup: CDR1 SGHRS, CDR2 YFSETQ. The V end was cut by 0 bases, the J end by 5 bases, with 17 bases between. CDR3: CASSLGGGSGLNEKLFF. In DNA form, the CDR3 reads TGCGCCAGCAGCTTGGGCGGGGGATCTGGCTTGAATGAAAAACTGTTTTTT.

The table lists this clonotype with a few counts. The chain employs TRBV6-5 and TRBJ2-5; 7 bases agree with TRBD2. The CDR3 length is 12 residues. Germline V CDR1 and CDR2: MNHEY, SVGAGI. In DNA, the CDR3 is TGTGCAAGTGGGAGGGCCAAAGAGACCCAGTACTTC. It encodes CASGRAKETQYF.

The rearrangement uses TRBV6-1 and TRBJ2-3; 8 bases are a match to TRBD1. CDR1 and CDR2 from the germline V gene are MNHNS and SASEGT. The CDR3 consists of 15 residues. The J segment lost 5 bases and the V segment lost 3 bases, leaving 7 bases of the junction unmatched. CDR3: CASSDFQGAGDTQYF. The CDR3 DNA is TGTGCCAGCAGTGACTTTCAGGGGGCGGGAGATACGCAGTATTTT.

Many counts were recorded for this clonotype. The V gene is TRBV6-2 or TRBV6-3, the J gene TRBJ2-1, with 8 bases that match TRBD2. V was pared by 0 bases and J by 3 bases, with 1 base of the junction left unmatched. Germline assignment: CDR1 MNHEY and CDR2 SVGEGT. The CDR3 spans 15 residues. CDR3 amino acids: CASSYSAGDYNEQFF. CDR3 DNA sequence: TGTGCCAGCAGTTACTCAGCGGGGGACTACAATGAGCAGTTCTTC.

The gene calls are TRBV4-2 and TRBJ2-7, with D possibly matching TRBD2 (6 bases). Per germline, CDR1 LGHNA and CDR2 YNFKEQ. The CDR3 runs 16 residues. With 0 bases removed from V and 2 bases from J, the gap between germline ends came to 14 bases. The CDR3 DNA is TGTGCCAGCAGCCAAGATGTGGCGGGGCCCCCCTACGAGCAGTACTTC. Amino acid sequence: CASSQDVAGPPYEQYF.

The chain carries TRBV7-2 and TRBJ1-2; D is perhaps TRBD1 (6 bases). The germline CDR1 and CDR2 sequences are SGHTA and FQGNSA. The CDR3 loop spans 15 amino acids. V was pared by 8 bases and J by 3 bases, with 19 bases between. DNA of the CDR3: TGTGCCAGCTCGCCAGAGACAGGCCGAGACTATGGCTACACCTTC. It is translated as CASSPETGRDYGYTF.

This sequence joins TRBV5-1 and TRBJ2-3, with 7 bases fitting TRBD2. Trimming cost V 1 base and J 2 bases; bases outside gene matches: 7. The CDR3 is made up of 16 amino acids. Germline V gene data show CDR1 as SGHRS and CDR2 as YFSETQ. The CDR3 region is CASSLHLADYTDTQYF. The CDR3, as DNA: TGCGCCAGCAGCTTGCACCTAGCGGACTACACAGATACGCAGTATTTT.

The CDR3 loop reads CASSPGGDQPQHF. CDR3 DNA: TGTGCCAGCAGCCCCGGGGGCGATCAGCCCCAGCATTTT. V is TRBV6-5 and J is TRBJ1-5; tentatively, D is TRBD1 (6 bases). Germline loops: CDR1 MNHEY, CDR2 SVGAGI. V lost 6 bases and J 5 bases, leaving 11 bases between the germline ends. This CDR3 comprises 13 residues.

This clonotype was detected only a few times. The chain has TRBV28 and TRBJ1-2; 7 bases are shared with TRBD1. The CDR3 runs to 15 residues. After removal of 6 bases from V and 6 bases from J, the junction contained 13 bases not matched to a gene. The germline gives CDR1 MDHEN, CDR2 SYDVKM. CDR3 nucleotide sequence: TGTGCCAGCAGCTCGACAGGGCGCAGGAGTAATGGCTACACCTTC. Amino acids: CASSSTGRRSNGYTF.

The V gene is TRBV19, the J gene TRBJ2-6, with D unresolved. CDR3 size: 15 residues. V dropped 7 bases and J dropped 0 bases, with 10 bases sitting between them. The germline V gene encodes CDR1 LNHDA and CDR2 SQIVND (reference sequence). The CDR3 bases are TGTGCCAGTATGGAGAGAAGCTCTGGGGCCAACGTCCTGACTTTC. Its translation: CASMERSSGANVLTF.

A word on this clonotype: Since a much larger clone is just one base distant, this may be a read error. The rearrangement links TRBV5-1 to TRBJ2-5; D unresolved. The CDR3 is made up of 13 amino acids. V dropped 3 bases and J dropped 4 bases, with 10 bases sitting between them. Germline V lookup: CDR1 SGHRS, CDR2 YFSETQ. The CDR3 is CASSWALGETQYF. As DNA, the CDR3 is TGCGCCAGCAGCTGGGCCCTAGGAGAGACCCAGTACTTC.

This clonotype was recorded a few times. The chain has TRBV25-1 and TRBJ2-7; D may be TRBD1 or TRBD2 (5 bases each). The V gene's germline CDR1 is MGHDK and CDR2 SYGVNS. Trimming removed 4 bases at V and 2 bases at J, with 6 bases between. The CDR3 sequence is 12 residues long. CDR3 residues: CASSGDAYEQYF. Written as DNA, the CDR3 is TGTGCCAGCAGTGGGGACGCCTACGAGCAGTACTTC.

V gene TRBV12-3 or TRBV12-4 combines with J gene TRBJ1-3; D unclear. V gave up 3 bases and J gave up 4 bases, with 7 bases separating them. This CDR3 is 13 amino acids long. The DNA for the CDR3 is TGTGCCAGCAGTTTTATGGCCGGAAACACCATATATTTT. This codes for CASSFMAGNTIYF.

The CDR3 DNA reads TGTGCCAGCAGTTTACGCGGGAAAACCTACGAGCAGTACTTC. Protein sequence: CASSLRGKTYEQYF. The rearrangement links TRBV12-3 or TRBV12-4 to TRBJ2-7, with D tentatively TRBD2 (6 bases). V lost 2 bases to trimming and J lost 2 bases, with 10 bases between them. The CDR3 totals 14 residues.

The DNA for the CDR3 is TGTGCCAGCAGCTTGAGCGCAGGGGTACGCACAGATACGCAGTATTTT. It codes for CASSLSAGVRTDTQYF. The chain recombines TRBV7-6 with TRBJ2-3; a possible D gene is TRBD1 (6 bases). The CDR3 runs 16 residues. V shed 3 bases and J shed 1 base, with 14 bases lying between them. The germline V gene encodes CDR1 SGHVS and CDR2 FNYEAQ.

This clonotype was detected ten times or more. This chain links TRBV7-6 with TRBJ2-7; 7 positions agree with TRBD1. This CDR3 is 14 amino acids long. Trimming removed 1 base from V and 3 bases from J; junction bases left unmatched: 3. Germline assignment: CDR1 SGHVS and CDR2 FNYEAQ. The CDR3 reads CASSLGGTDYEQYF. CDR3 sequence (DNA): TGTGCCAGCAGCTTAGGGGGGACAGACTACGAGCAGTACTTC.